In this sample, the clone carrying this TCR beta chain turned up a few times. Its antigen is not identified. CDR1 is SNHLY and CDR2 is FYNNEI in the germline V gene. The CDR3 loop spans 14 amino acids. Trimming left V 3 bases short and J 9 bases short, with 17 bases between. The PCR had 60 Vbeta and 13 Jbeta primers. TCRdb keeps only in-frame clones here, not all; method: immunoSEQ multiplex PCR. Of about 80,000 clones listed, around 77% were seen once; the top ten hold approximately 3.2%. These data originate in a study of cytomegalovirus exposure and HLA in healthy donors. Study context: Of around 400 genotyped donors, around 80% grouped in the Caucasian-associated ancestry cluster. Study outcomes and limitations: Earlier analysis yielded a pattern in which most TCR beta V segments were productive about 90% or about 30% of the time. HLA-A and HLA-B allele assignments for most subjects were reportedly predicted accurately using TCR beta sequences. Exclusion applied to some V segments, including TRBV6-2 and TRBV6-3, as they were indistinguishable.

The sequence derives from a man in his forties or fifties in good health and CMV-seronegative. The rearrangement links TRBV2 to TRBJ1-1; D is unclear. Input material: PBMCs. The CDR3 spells CASSDDSLSQKAFF. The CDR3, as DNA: TGTGCCAGCAGTGACGATTCATTGTCACAGAAAGCTTTCTTT. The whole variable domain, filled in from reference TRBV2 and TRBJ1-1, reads EPEVTQTPSHQVTQMGQEVILRCVPISNHLYFYWYRQILGQKVEFLVSFYNNEISEKSEIFDDQFSVERPDGSNFTLKIRSTKLEDSAMYFCASSDDSLSQKAFFGQGTRLTVV.